The rows below give T cell receptor beta chains drawn from one sample of a study of low-dose radiotherapy and immunotherapy resistance in tumors. From the reads, TCRdb called clonotypes with MiXCR, one entry per CDR3 protein. The sample lists 55,000 to 70,000 distinct CDR3 sequences, roughly 24% occurring once. Sample: PBMCs, taken before treatment. These receptors originate from a male donor with prostate cancer. CDR3s include the opening cysteine and the closing phenylalanine or tryptophan. Each record gives: clone size, D gene, J gene, V gene, CDR3 protein, CDR3 DNA. A D gene is named only where the DNA matches it firmly. Clone size appears in some rows only: once, few, many, or a class for an expanded clone.

many | - | TRBJ2-7 | TRBV7-9 | CASSFEDEQYF | TGTGCCAGCAGCTTCGAAGACGAGCAGTACTTC
many | - | TRBJ1-4 | TRBV27 | CASSLSPAGMTTNEKLFF | TGTGCCAGCAGTTTATCGCCGGCAGGGATGACAACTAATGAAAAACTGTTTTTT
many | - | TRBJ1-3 | TRBV7-9 | CASSLEGRITGNTIYF | TGTGCCAGCAGCTTAGAGGGACGGATCACAGGAAACACCATATATTTT
many | - | TRBJ1-5 | TRBV13 | CASSLSRNQPQHF | TGTGCCAGCAGCTTAAGTCGCAATCAGCCCCAGCATTTT
many | TRBD1 | TRBJ1-1 | TRBV18 | CASSPGQGVYTEAFF | TGTGCCAGCTCACCGGGACAGGGGGTATACACTGAAGCTTTCTTT
many | - | TRBJ2-1 | TRBV6-6 | CASSPASSYNEQFF | TGTGCCAGCAGCCCCGCCTCCTCCTACAATGAGCAGTTCTTC
many | - | TRBJ1-1 | TRBV12-3/TRBV12-4 | CASSLARGAFF | TGTGCCAGCAGTTTAGCGCGGGGAGCTTTCTTT
many | TRBD1 | TRBJ2-3 | TRBV5-1 | CASSTGQLTDTQYF | TGCGCCAGCAGCACGGGACAGCTCACAGATACGCAGTATTTT
- | - | TRBJ1-1 | TRBV9 | CASSTGGRMNTEAFF | TGTGCCAGCAGCACCGGTGGCAGGATGAACACTGAAGCTTTCTTT
many | - | TRBJ1-2 | TRBV4-1 | CASSQPDSFNYGYTF | TGCGCCAGCAGCCAGCCGGACAGCTTTAACTATGGCTACACCTTC
many | TRBD2 | TRBJ2-1 | TRBV27 | CASSLREVYNEQFF | TGTGCCAGCAGTTTGCGGGAGGTCTACAATGAGCAGTTCTTC
many | - | TRBJ2-7 | TRBV6-2/TRBV6-3 | CASSFADEQYF | TGTGCCAGCAGTTTTGCAGACGAGCAGTACTTC
many | - | TRBJ2-2 | TRBV7-6 | CASSSVGFNTGELFF | TGTGCCAGCAGCTCTGTCGGTTTCAACACCGGGGAGCTGTTTTTT
many | - | TRBJ1-4 | TRBV3-1 | CASRPSSSREKLFF | TGTGCCAGCAGACCCTCAAGCAGCCGTGAAAAACTGTTTTTT
- | - | TRBJ1-1 | TRBV7-8 | CASSNGGGDEAFF | TGTGCCAGCAGCAACGGTGGGGGCGATGAAGCTTTCTTT
few | - | TRBJ2-5 | TRBV19 | CASNGASGRETQYF | TGTGCCAGTAACGGGGCCTCTGGTAGGGAGACCCAGTACTTC
many | TRBD1 | TRBJ1-2 | TRBV5-1 | CASSLYTGGGYTF | TGCGCCAGCAGCTTGTATACAGGGGGCGGCTACACCTTC
few | - | TRBJ1-2 | TRBV5-1 | CASSLVPSGIGNYGYTF | TGCGCCAGCAGCTTGGTACCATCGGGGATCGGGAACTATGGCTACACCTTC
few | - | TRBJ1-1 | TRBV9 | CASSGDGARTEAFF | TGTGCCAGCAGCGGGGACGGGGCGCGGACTGAAGCTTTCTTT
- | TRBD2 | TRBJ2-1 | TRBV10-3 | CAISESTLASYNEQFF | TGTGCCATCAGTGAGTCGACACTAGCGTCGTACAATGAGCAGTTCTTC
many | TRBD1 | TRBJ1-5 | TRBV7-2 | CASSRWTGGNQPQHF | TGTGCCAGCAGCCGATGGACAGGGGGCAATCAGCCCCAGCATTTT
many | - | TRBJ1-1 | TRBV27 | CASSRKGKAFF | TGTGCCAGCAGCCGTAAGGGGAAAGCTTTCTTT
many | - | TRBJ1-1 | TRBV7-3 | CASSFQPLPVSEAFF | TGTGCCAGCAGCTTCCAGCCTTTGCCCGTCTCTGAAGCTTTCTTT
- | - | TRBJ1-5 | TRBV9 | CTSSVDGANQPQHF | TGTACCAGCAGCGTAGACGGAGCCAATCAGCCCCAGCATTTT
many | - | TRBJ2-1 | TRBV7-9 | CASSLLIHEQFF | TGTGCCAGCAGCTTACTGATCCATGAGCAGTTCTTC
many | - | TRBJ2-3 | TRBV7-8 | CASSFNVADTQYF | TGTGCCAGCAGCTTCAACGTGGCAGATACGCAGTATTTT
- | TRBD1 | TRBJ1-1 | TRBV29-1 | CSDQQGGRTEAFF | TGCAGCGATCAACAGGGGGGGCGAACTGAAGCTTTCTTT
many | TRBD2 | TRBJ2-7 | TRBV3-1 | CASSQGWTSVYEQYF | TGTGCCAGCAGCCAAGGGTGGACTAGCGTCTACGAGCAGTACTTC
many | - | TRBJ1-5 | TRBV30 | CAWRGPGSAQPQHF | TGTGCCTGGAGGGGTCCAGGTTCGGCTCAGCCCCAGCATTTT
many | - | TRBJ2-5 | TRBV6-5 | CASSYTWTDPRETQYF | TGTGCCAGCAGTTACACCTGGACGGATCCTCGGGAGACCCAGTACTTC
many | - | TRBJ2-1 | TRBV4-1 | CASSSRDYNEQFF | TGCGCCAGCAGCTCCCGGGACTACAATGAGCAGTTCTTC
many | TRBD1 | TRBJ1-5 | TRBV28 | CASRTGQNNQPQHF | TGTGCCAGCAGGACGGGACAGAACAATCAGCCCCAGCATTTT
many | TRBD1 | TRBJ2-7 | TRBV9 | CASSALDGQGAHEQYF | TGTGCCAGCAGCGCGTTAGATGGACAGGGGGCCCACGAGCAGTACTTC
many | - | TRBJ2-7 | TRBV6-6 | CASSYSIFGEQYF | TGTGCCAGCAGTTACTCGATCTTCGGCGAGCAGTACTTC
many | - | TRBJ2-1 | TRBV20-1 | CSARVPIGEQFF | TGCAGTGCTAGAGTCCCGATTGGGGAGCAGTTCTTC
- | - | TRBJ1-2 | TRBV24-1 | CATRGAANYGYTF | TGTGCCACTCGAGGGGCTGCTAACTATGGCTACACCTTC
many | TRBD1 | TRBJ2-7 | TRBV29-1 | CSVLGQGDHEQYF | TGCAGCGTTCTCGGACAGGGTGACCACGAGCAGTACTTC
few | - | TRBJ2-3 | TRBV28 | CASSPPTGTDTQYF | TGTGCCAGCAGTCCTCCGACAGGCACAGATACGCAGTATTTT
many | TRBD2 | TRBJ2-1 | TRBV10-3 | CAIGAGGNEQFF | TGTGCCATCGGTGCGGGGGGCAATGAGCAGTTCTTC
- | TRBD1 | TRBJ2-7 | TRBV27 | CASSWRQGVGEQYF | TGTGCCAGCAGTTGGAGGCAGGGGGTAGGCGAGCAGTACTTC
many | - | TRBJ1-5 | TRBV27 | CASSSAAGYQPQHF | TGTGCCAGCAGTTCCGCTGCGGGGTATCAGCCCCAGCATTTT
many | - | TRBJ2-2 | TRBV5-1 | CASSSLGGGNTGELFF | TGCGCCAGCAGCTCCCTGGGTGGCGGGAACACCGGGGAGCTGTTTTTT
- | TRBD2 | TRBJ2-5 | TRBV9 | CASSVGSGLDLETQYF | TGTGCCAGCAGCGTAGGTTCGGGACTAGATTTGGAGACCCAGTACTTC
few | TRBD2 | TRBJ2-3 | TRBV6-1 | CASSPQSGVSSTDTQYF | TGTGCCAGCAGTCCCCAGAGCGGGGTCTCTAGCACAGATACGCAGTATTTT
- | TRBD2 | TRBJ2-7 | TRBV28 | CASSLNSGLLTYEQYF | TGTGCCAGCAGTCTAAATAGCGGGCTCTTAACCTACGAGCAGTACTTC
many | - | TRBJ2-4 | TRBV19 | CASSVISGFGKNIQYF | TGTGCCAGTAGTGTAATCTCGGGATTCGGCAAAAACATTCAGTACTTC
- | - | TRBJ2-7 | TRBV5-1 | CASSSPGLLMEQYF | TGCGCCAGCAGCTCCCCGGGACTGCTAATGGAGCAGTACTTC